Below, 5 T cell receptor beta chains from the same sample are listed, as sequenced in a study of CD8 T cells in ankylosing spondylitis. Broader study findings: What appeared characteristic of ankylosing spondylitis blood was a TCR beta motif of under 10 highly homologous variants.

Their antigens are not known. A single record per CDR3 protein comes from TCRdb applying MiXCR to the 5' RACE reads. The data hold hundreds of thousands of distinct CDR3 sequences, with approximately 16% observed a single time. Sequencing used blood, either unsorted or a sorted T cell fraction (not recorded which). These receptors were taken from a male donor with ankylosing spondylitis.

This clonotype was detected a few times. The genes are TRBV20-1 and TRBJ2-7; D gene unclear. The length of the CDR3 is 14 residues. Looked up from germline, CDR1 is DFQATT and CDR2 is SNEGSKA (reference sequence). V lost 1 base to trimming and J lost 2 bases, with 12 bases between them. CDR3 nucleotide sequence: TGCAGTGCTAGAGGAGTGGGCACAACCTACGAGCAGTACTTC. Its translation: CSARGVGTTYEQYF.

Only a few counts were recorded for this clonotype. The genes are TRBV29-1 and TRBJ2-2; the match to TRBD2 covers 12 bases. J lost 6 bases, V lost 4 bases, and 6 bases had no gene match. There are 15 residues in the CDR3. Germline lookup yields CDR1 SQVTM and CDR2 ANQGSEA. The CDR3 here is CSVALTSGRSGELFF. The CDR3 nucleotides read TGCAGCGTTGCCTTGACTAGCGGGAGATCCGGGGAGCTGTTTTTT.

This clonotype has more than one count but fewer than ten. The genes are TRBV4-2 and TRBJ2-1, with 8 bases that match TRBD2. The trim removed 2 bases at V and 4 bases at J, leaving 7 bases unmatched. This CDR3 is built from 16 residues. The germline V gene encodes CDR1 LGHNA and CDR2 YNFKEQ. CDR3 amino acids: CASSQSLAVGYNEQFF. CDR3 DNA sequence: TGTGCCAGCAGCCAATCACTAGCGGTTGGGTACAATGAGCAGTTCTTC.

The sample holds many counts of this clonotype. V gene TRBV12-3 or TRBV12-4 combines with J gene TRBJ2-5; TRBD2 agrees at 7 bases. The CDR3 loop spans 14 amino acids. J lost 3 bases, V lost 8 bases, and 9 bases had no gene match. The DNA for the CDR3 is TGTGCCAGCGCGGCAGCGGGGAACGAAGAGACCCAGTACTTC. This gives the protein CASAAAGNEETQYF.

This sequence joins TRBV3-1 and TRBJ1-6, with TRBD1 matching 9 bases. Germline V gives CDR1 LGHDT, CDR2 YNNKEL (reference sequence). The CDR3 totals 17 residues. Unmatched junction bases numbered 18, after V lost 11 bases and J lost 7 bases. In DNA form, the CDR3 reads TGTGCCTCCAGCCAAGCCACAAGACAGGGGGGGAATTCACCCCTCCACTTT. It translates to CASSQATRQGGNSPLHF.